This TCR beta chain comes out of a study of blood T cells in healthy people across ages. With 4 bases clipped from V and 1 base from J, the junction kept 6 bases outside the gene matches. CDR1 is SGDLS and CDR2 is YYNGEE in the germline V gene. The CDR3 is 15 residues long. Primed by a sample-barcoded 5' primer and a J-beta primer mix, a second PCR proceeded for roughly 6 to 12 cycles. Samples each returned at least 2.5 million CDR3-containing paired-end reads. Using its own MiXCR run on the 5' RACE reads, TCRdb lists one record per CDR3 protein. The table shows 700,000 or so distinct CDR3 sequences, with around two fifths occurring only once.

Sequences were obtained from blood. The chain has TRBV9 and TRBJ1-1; 8 bases are shared with TRBD1. The source of this sequence is a man older than 75 in good health. CDR3 region: CASSPRGLGNTEAFF. CDR3 coding DNA: TGTGCCAGCAGCCCCAGGGGGCTAGGGAACACTGAAGCTTTCTTT.